These T cell receptor beta chains were read from a single sample in a study of OX40 agonist ivuxolimab in advanced cancers. Clones were read by immunoSEQ multiplex PCR, and TCRdb kept only the in-frame ones, dropping some. The table includes 100,000 to 150,000 clones, around 95% detected once. The sequencing used CD4+ or CD8+ T cells sorted from blood, collected in a trial of the OX40 agonist ivuxolimab. All receptors derive from an adult with an advanced solid tumor such as melanoma, head and neck, liver or kidney cancer. Both conserved end residues are trimmed from each CDR3. The order of the fields is V gene, J gene, CDR3 protein.

V: TRBV28; J: TRBJ2-7; CDR3: ASSPTSYEQY
V: TRBV2; J: TRBJ1-1; CDR3: ASSRNSNQGAEAF
V: TRBV27; J: TRBJ2-7; CDR3: ASRDRAGFYEQY
V: TRBV7-8; J: TRBJ1-5; CDR3: ASTTGGGQPQH
V: TRBV15; J: TRBJ2-2; CDR3: ATSRDYRGQGNTGELF
V: TRBV6-5; J: TRBJ2-3; CDR3: ASSRGAADTQY
V: TRBV29-1; J: TRBJ2-5; CDR3: SVEDRRQGIGTQY
V: TRBV18; J: TRBJ2-2; CDR3: ASSPPPAAGELF
V: TRBV5-3; J: TRBJ1-1; CDR3: ARTNEPPLPGAF
V: TRBV5-1; J: TRBJ2-1; CDR3: ASRGPLDTPHHEQF
V: TRBV5-4; J: TRBJ2-3; CDR3: ASSGRSGGEDDTQY
V: TRBV11-3; J: TRBJ2-1; CDR3: ASSRRTTAPYNEQF
V: TRBV21-1; J: TRBJ1-4; CDR3: ASSKVKEGFATNEKLF
V: TRBV27; J: TRBJ2-7; CDR3: ASSRGRGYEQY
V: TRBV18; J: TRBJ1-1; CDR3: ASSPPRPNTEAF
V: TRBV27; J: TRBJ2-1; CDR3: ASSLYGSHNEQF
V: TRBV6-5; J: TRBJ1-2; CDR3: ASSYRHGRYGYT
V: TRBV25-1; J: TRBJ2-2; CDR3: ASTPGGSRELF
V: TRBV5-5; J: TRBJ1-5; CDR3: ASSLVAGPNQPQH
V: TRBV5-1; J: TRBJ1-3; CDR3: ASSRTPGQVTSGNTIY
V: TRBV7-2; J: TRBJ2-7; CDR3: ASSLESGQPYEQY
V: TRBV2; J: TRBJ1-5; CDR3: ASSDSGGGQPQH
V: TRBV5-4; J: TRBJ2-7; CDR3: ASSQDSNEQY
V: TRBV19; J: TRBJ1-4; CDR3: ASSAPTGDLANEKLF
V: TRBV4-3; J: TRBJ2-5; CDR3: ASSQEAGTSTETQY
V: TRBV6-1; J: TRBJ1-1; CDR3: ASSRQGSMNTEAF
V: TRBV5-4; J: TRBJ2-3; CDR3: ASSLNGLAGNTDTQY
V: TRBV28; J: TRBJ1-4; CDR3: ASSSQGGTLNEKLF
V: TRBV28; J: .; CDR3: ASIPGGPSYEQY
V: TRBV7-8; J: TRBJ2-3; CDR3: ASSPKGPPITDTQY
V: TRBV27; J: TRBJ1-2; CDR3: ASSPGLNYGYT
V: TRBV15; J: TRBJ2-3; CDR3: ATSRGHSSDTQY
V: TRBV11-3; J: TRBJ2-3; CDR3: ASRGLDTDTQY
V: TRBV19; J: TRBJ2-5; CDR3: ASSIRGLGASRYQETQY
V: TRBV7-7; J: TRBJ2-6; CDR3: ASSPTGGTGANVLT
V: TRBV28; J: TRBJ2-5; CDR3: ASGSQGRETQY
V: TRBV9; J: TRBJ2-3; CDR3: ASSVDPAGAQDTQY
V: TRBV9; J: TRBJ2-7; CDR3: ASSPRSQGNHEQY
V: TRBV12-5; J: TRBJ1-2; CDR3: ASGLDNYGYT
V: TRBV28; J: TRBJ2-7; CDR3: ASHGRNPYEQY
V: TRBV7-2; J: TRBJ1-6; CDR3: ASSSDPTGVSPLH
V: TRBV25-1; J: TRBJ2-2; CDR3: ASSEFGDRAEGTGELF
V: TRBV6-1; J: TRBJ2-4; CDR3: ASRGTGGHIQY
V: TRBV5-6; J: TRBJ1-6; CDR3: ASSLAGRGSNSPLH
V: TRBV21-1; J: TRBJ1-6; CDR3: ASSSRGQGNSPLH
V: TRBV7-8; J: TRBJ2-3; CDR3: ASSFSGGVTDTQY
V: TRBV28; J: TRBJ2-6; CDR3: ASSLINPGANVLT